The clone carrying this T cell receptor beta chain was detected only a few times. The data stem from a study of patients and donors after allogeneic stem cell transplantation. Using its own MiXCR run on the RT-PCR reads, TCRdb lists one record per CDR3 protein. The sample lists approximately 200,000 distinct CDR3 sequences; around two fifths were seen once. The germline V gene has CDR1 MNHNY and CDR2 SVGAGI (reference sequence). This CDR3 spans 15 amino acids. With 7 bases removed from V and 2 bases from J, the gap between germline ends came to 17 bases. The chain links TRBV6-6 to TRBJ1-1; tentatively, D is TRBD1 (6 bases). This clonotype originated in a human donor who was either an allogeneic HSCT recipient or a stem cell or donor lymphocyte infusion donor (not recorded which). It is not recorded whose cells these are; they may come from a transplant donor. The sequenced sample consisted of blood, either unsorted or a sorted T cell fraction (not recorded which). The CDR3 protein is CASTLWGGPNTEAFF. DNA for the CDR3: TGTGCCAGCACCCTTTGGGGGGGGCCTAACACTGAAGCTTTCTTT.